These T cell receptor beta chains were read from a single sample in a study of shared clonotypes between healthy human individuals. Clones were read by immunoSEQ multiplex PCR, and TCRdb kept only the in-frame ones, dropping some. The sample lists about 600,000 clones, more than 95% occurring once. Material for sequencing was naive CD4+ T cells sorted from blood. The receptors were sampled from a young woman in good health. Each CDR3 is given with its conserved first and last residue. The D gene is left open where the match is weak. The size field is filled for only some rows; it gives once, few, many or a size class.

clone size	D gene	V gene	J gene	CDR3 DNA	CDR3 protein
-	-	TRBV11-3	TRBJ1-6	TGTGCCAGCAGCTTTGACAGCAATAATTCACCCCTCCACTTT	CASSFDSNNSPLHF
once	-	TRBV28	TRBJ2-5	TGTGCCAGCAGTTTGAACAGGGCGTTCGAGACCCAGTACTTC	CASSLNRAFETQYF
once	-	TRBV10-3	TRBJ1-5	TGTGCCATCCGGGACCTTACCACCGGGGCCCAGCATTTT	CAIRDLTTGAQHF
once	TRBD1	TRBV20-1	TRBJ2-7	TGCAGTACGATCGACAGGGACGAGCAGTACTTC	CSTIDRDEQYF
-	-	TRBV11-3	TRBJ2-2	TGTGCCAGCAGCTTAGAGGAGGGCGGGGAGCTGTTTTTT	CASSLEEGGELFF
-	TRBD1	TRBV6-1	TRBJ2-7	TGTGCCAGCAGTGAAGTAAACAGGGGATCCTACGAGCAGTACTTC	CASSEVNRGSYEQYF
-	-	TRBV18	TRBJ1-1	TGTGCCAGCTCCCCGGACGGGGCGATGAACACTGAAGCTTTCTTT	CASSPDGAMNTEAFF
-	-	TRBV27	TRBJ2-1	TGTGCCAGCAGTCTCGAGTTCAGATCCTACAATGAGCAGTTCTTC	CASSLEFRSYNEQFF
-	TRBD2	TRBV6-1	TRBJ2-3	TGTGCCAGCAGTGAAGGACTAGCGGATTCCACAGATACGCAGTATTTT	CASSEGLADSTDTQYF
-	TRBD1	TRBV28	TRBJ1-1	TGTGCCAGCAGTTCTACTCCCGGACAGGGTTTTACTGAAGCTTTCTTT	CASSSTPGQGFTEAFF
-	-	TRBV25-1	TRBJ1-5	TGTGCCAGCAGTGACTCCGGGGCCGGCAATCAGCCCCAGCATTTT	CASSDSGAGNQPQHF
-	-	TRBV7-8	TRBJ2-7	TGTGCCAGCAGCACACTAGGACAACACTACGAGCAGTACTTC	CASSTLGQHYEQYF
-	-	TRBV6-5	TRBJ2-3	TGTGCCAGCAGTTACTCGACGACAGATACGCAGTATTTT	CASSYSTTDTQYF
-	-	TRBV5-8	TRBJ1-1	TGTGCCAGCAGCCCCGTCGGAGTCGGGATGAACACTGAAGCTTTCTTT	CASSPVGVGMNTEAFF
once	-	TRBV2	TRBJ1-1	TGTGCCGACAGACAGAAAAACACTGAAGCTTTCTTT	CADRQKNTEAFF
-	-	TRBV28	TRBJ1-1	TGTGCCAGCATCCCATCAAAAACCCCCTTCGCAATTGAAGCTTTCTTT	CASIPSKTPFAIEAFF
-	-	TRBV27	TRBJ1-2	TGTGCCACCGCTTTTACGACGGGCCCCAACTATGGCTACACCTTC	CATAFTTGPNYGYTF
-	TRBD2	TRBV7-2	TRBJ2-5	TGTGCCAGCAGCCCTAGGCGGCTAGCGGGAGGGCCAAGCCAAGAGACCCAGTACTTC	CASSPRRLAGGPSQETQYF
-	TRBD2	TRBV30	TRBJ2-1	TGTGCCTGGAGGTCGACTAGCGGGAGTGCCCGTAATGAGCAGTTCTTC	CAWRSTSGSARNEQFF
once	TRBD2	TRBV28	TRBJ2-1	TGTGCCAGCAGTACTAGCGGGTCATCCTACAATGAGCAGTTCTTC	CASSTSGSSYNEQFF
-	-	TRBV27	TRBJ1-2	TGTGCCAGCACCCTAAACCCTAACTATGGCTACACCTTC	CASTLNPNYGYTF
-	-	TRBV28	TRBJ2-3	TGTGCCAGCAGGGCAGGGGTAGTGGCAGATACGCAGTATTTT	CASRAGVVADTQYF
-	TRBD2	TRBV7-2	TRBJ2-5	TGTGCCAGCAGCTTCACTAGCGGGGAGACCCAGTACTTC	CASSFTSGETQYF
-	TRBD1	TRBV19	TRBJ2-7	TGTGCCAGTAGTACCAGTGGGACAGGGAGGTTCTACGAGCAGTACTTC	CASSTSGTGRFYEQYF
-	-	TRBV10-2	TRBJ1-2	TGCGCCAGCAGTGAGTACGGGGGCGCGGGGAGTGGCTACACCTTC	CASSEYGGAGSGYTF
-	-	TRBV13	TRBJ2-7	TGTGCCAGCAGCTGGGGACGGATAGGGTCAAACTACGAGCAGTACTTC	CASSWGRIGSNYEQYF
-	-	TRBV9	TRBJ2-6	TGTGCCAGCAGCGTGGGGGGAAATGGGGCCAACGTCCTGACTTTC	CASSVGGNGANVLTF
-	-	TRBV2	TRBJ2-3	TGTGCCAGCAGAAGACGTAGCGGAAGCACAGATACGCAGTATTTT	CASRRRSGSTDTQYF
-	-	TRBV2	TRBJ2-6	TGTGCCAGCAGCCAACTCCTTTCTGGGGCCAACGTCCTGACTTTC	CASSQLLSGANVLTF
-	-	TRBV18	TRBJ2-3	TGTGCCAGCTCACCGAGGGGATCGCTCACAGATACGCAGTATTTT	CASSPRGSLTDTQYF
once	-	TRBV5-1	TRBJ2-7	TGCGCCAGCAGCTTGGCCATAGGCGCCTCCTACGAGCAGTACTTC	CASSLAIGASYEQYF
-	-	TRBV28	TRBJ1-5	TGTGCCAGCAGTTCCGGGACCAGGGGAAATCAGCCCCAGCATTTT	CASSSGTRGNQPQHF
-	TRBD2	TRBV19	TRBJ2-7	TGTGCCAGTAGTCCGCGGACTAGCGGGAGCTACGAGCAGTACTTC	CASSPRTSGSYEQYF
-	TRBD2	TRBV7-9	TRBJ2-7	TGTGCCAGCAGCAGTCCAGGAGGGACTAGCGGCTACGAGCAGTACTTC	CASSSPGGTSGYEQYF
-	TRBD2	TRBV11-3	TRBJ2-2	TGTGCCAGCAGCCAACTAGCGGGAGCGACCGGGGAGCTGTTTTTT	CASSQLAGATGELFF
-	TRBD2	TRBV10-3	TRBJ2-7	TGTGCCATCAGTGAGTCTAAGCGGGAGGGCCGGAACGAGCAGTACTTC	CAISESKREGRNEQYF
-	-	TRBV5-1	TRBJ2-5	TGCGCCAGCAGCTTACATCCCGGTCAAGAGACCCAGTACTTC	CASSLHPGQETQYF
-	-	TRBV21-1	TRBJ1-2	TGTGCCAGCAGCAAAGGGGTATCCCCAGATGGCTACACCTTC	CASSKGVSPDGYTF
-	-	TRBV19	TRBJ1-1	TGTGCCAGTAGCGTACCCTCTGAAGCTTTCTTT	CASSVPSEAFF
-	-	TRBV21-1	TRBJ1-2	TGTGCCAGCAGCAAAGATCCGGGAGAGATCTATGGCTACACCTTC	CASSKDPGEIYGYTF
-	-	TRBV6-6	TRBJ1-3	TGTGCCAGCAGCCTACAGGCTGCTGGAAACACCATATATTTT	CASSLQAAGNTIYF
-	TRBD2	TRBV30	TRBJ2-3	TGTGCCTGGACGGGACTAGCGGGAGCGCTCACAGATACGCAGTATTTT	CAWTGLAGALTDTQYF
-	-	TRBV6-5	TRBJ2-5	TGTGCCAGCAGTTACGCGCGGGATATAGAGACCCAGTACTTC	CASSYARDIETQYF
-	TRBD1	TRBV10-1	TRBJ2-1	TGCGCCAGCATGGGACAGTACAATGAGCAGTTCTTC	CASMGQYNEQFF
-	TRBD2	TRBV5-5	TRBJ2-1	TGTGCCAGCAGTGACTACCGACTAGCGGGAGCAGGTGAGCAGTTCTTC	CASSDYRLAGAGEQFF
-	TRBD1	TRBV11-1	TRBJ2-7	TGTGCCAGCAGCCCGCGACAGGGGGGACTCTACGAGCAGTACTTC	CASSPRQGGLYEQYF
-	-	TRBV27	TRBJ1-6	TGTGCCAGTAAGGACAGAGTTAATTCACCCCTCCACTTT	CASKDRVNSPLHF
-	-	TRBV29-1	TRBJ1-2	TGCAGCGTTGAAGATCACGGAGGGGGTTATGGCTACACCTTC	CSVEDHGGGYGYTF
-	-	TRBV7-9	TRBJ1-4	TGTGCCAGCAGTGAGCAGACAGGACCTAATGAAAAACTGTTTTTT	CASSEQTGPNEKLFF
-	-	TRBV27	TRBJ2-1	TGTGCCAGCAGACTATCCGGGTACGCTTTTACCTACTCCTACAATGAGCAGTTCTTC	CASRLSGYAFTYSYNEQFF
-	-	TRBV7-9	TRBJ2-5	TGTGCCAGCAACTCTCCCCGGGGGAAAGAGACCCAGTACTTC	CASNSPRGKETQYF
-	TRBD2	TRBV5-1	TRBJ2-3	TGCGCCAGCAGCTTGGGCGGCGGGAGAGCTAGCACAGATACGCAGTATTTT	CASSLGGGRASTDTQYF
-	-	TRBV28	TRBJ1-5	TGTGCCAGCAGTTTAGCCCGCGGGCGGATGTATAGCAATCAGCCCCAGCATTTT	CASSLARGRMYSNQPQHF